The next 32 T cell receptor beta chains were all read from a single sample in a study of shared clonotypes between healthy human individuals. The naive CD8 population came from CD45RO-negative cells selected for CCR7, without terminally differentiated effector memory CD45RA+ cells. Libraries were prepared by immunoSEQ multiplex PCR; TCRdb keeps only in-frame clonotypes and omits some of them. The sample lists around 2,000,000 clones; about 95% were seen once. Material for sequencing was naive CD8+ T cells sorted from blood. These receptor sequences come from a man aged 18 to 35 in good health.

The gene calls are TRBV5-1 and TRBJ2-6, with D perhaps TRBD1 (5 bases). V was cut by 5 bases and J by 2 bases, with 17 bases left in between. Germline-derived CDR1 and CDR2 are SGHRS and YFSETQ. This CDR3 comprises 17 residues. The CDR3 spells CASSRPAGYTGANVLTF. CDR3 nucleotide sequence: TGCGCCAGCAGTCGTCCTGCAGGGTACACTGGGGCCAACGTCCTGACTTTC.

The chain combines TRBV7-8 with TRBJ2-7; D might be TRBD2 (6 bases). V gave up 5 bases and J gave up 5 bases, with 13 bases separating them. Germline lookup yields CDR1 SGHVS and CDR2 FQNEAQ. CDR3 length: 13 amino acids. CDR3 residues: CASSEGTLDEQYF. The CDR3 coding sequence is TGTGCCAGCAGCGAGGGGACTCTCGACGAGCAGTACTTC. The full variable domain, completed using reference TRBV7-8 and TRBJ2-7, is GAGVSQSPRYKVAKRGQDVALRCDPISGHVSLFWYQQALGQGPEFLTYFQNEAQLDKSGLPSDRFFAERPEGSVSTLKIQRTQQEDSAVYLCASSEGTLDEQYFGPGTRLTVT.

The rearrangement joins TRBV4-1 to TRBJ1-2; TRBD1 might be the D (5 bases). Germline values: CDR1 MGHRA, CDR2 YSYEKL. The CDR3 length is 15 residues. Between the trimmed V and J ends, which lost 0 bases and 8 bases, there was a span of 16 bases. The CDR3 loop is CASSQDLLGLWGYTF. For the CDR3, the DNA is TGCGCCAGCAGCCAAGATCTTTTGGGACTCTGGGGCTACACCTTC.

Comments on this clone: Other DNA sequences within the sample encode an identical CDR3. The CDR3 here is CASSPPGGPYEQYF. In nucleotides, the CDR3 is TGTGCCAGCAGCCCCCCGGGGGGCCCCTACGAGCAGTACTTC. The chain links TRBV7-9 to TRBJ2-7; tentative D call: TRBD2 (7 bases). The germline V gene has CDR1 SEHNR and CDR2 FQNEAQ (reference sequence). Trimming took 5 bases from V and 2 from J, leaving 13 bases between them. The CDR3 is 14 amino acids.

This clone was detected only once. The CDR3: CASSETAGTYNEQFF. In nucleotides, the CDR3 is TGTGCCAGCAGTGAAACTGCGGGTACCTACAATGAGCAGTTCTTC. The chain is built from TRBV2 and TRBJ2-1; perhaps TRBD2 as D (5 bases). Trimming cost V 2 bases and J 2 bases, with 10 bases left between them. The CDR3 is made up of 15 amino acids. Germline-derived CDR1 and CDR2 are SNHLY and FYNNEI.

This clone appeared a single time. The rearrangement joins TRBV28 to TRBJ2-1; 10 bases fit TRBD2. The CDR3 runs 17 residues. CDR1 MDHEN and CDR2 SYDVKM come from the germline V gene. Losses at the gene ends were 5 bases for V and 3 bases for J; bases not matched to a gene: 10. CDR3 bases: TGTGCCAGCAGTCAGGCGACTAGCGGGCCCCTCTACAATGAGCAGTTCTTC. It encodes CASSQATSGPLYNEQFF.

The V and J genes are TRBV20-1 and TRBJ1-2; 7 positions agree with TRBD1. The CDR3 consists of 11 residues. V lost 7 bases, J lost 8 bases, and 7 bases stayed unmatched. Germline V lookup: CDR1 DFQATT, CDR2 SNEGSKA (reference sequence). CDR3 amino acids: CSGTGLYGYTF. Here the CDR3 DNA reads TGCAGTGGGACAGGACTCTACGGCTACACCTTC.

The chain is built from TRBV5-4 and TRBJ1-3; TRBD1 is a possible D gene (6 bases). CDR1 and CDR2 from the germline V gene are SGHNT and YYREEE (reference sequence). The CDR3 consists of 14 residues. V gave up 5 bases and J gave up 0 bases, with 9 bases separating them. CDR3 nucleotides: TGTGCCAGCAGTGGGGGCGTCTCTGGAAACACCATATATTTT. It encodes CASSGGVSGNTIYF.

The chain is built from TRBV11-2 and TRBJ2-5, with 14 nucleotides matching TRBD2. The V and J ends lost 0 bases and 1 base, in that order; junction bases with no gene match: 1. The CDR3 runs 17 residues. Germline V gene lookup returns CDR1 SGHAT and CDR2 FQNNGV. For the CDR3, the DNA is TGTGCCAGCAGCTTAGAGGGACTAGCGGGGGCCCAAGAGACCCAGTACTTC. Amino acids: CASSLEGLAGAQETQYF.

The gene calls are TRBV29-1 and TRBJ1-2; TRBD1 might be the D (5 bases). The V end lost 3 bases, the J end lost 4 bases, and 15 bases lay between the germline ends. From germline, CDR1 is SQVTM and CDR2 ANQGSEA. This CDR3 contains 14 residues. Written as DNA, the CDR3 is TGCAGCGTTGACCTCGGGGGTTCATCCTATGGCTACACCTTC. Translated, it gives CSVDLGGSSYGYTF.

The chain recombines TRBV6-1 with TRBJ2-1; maybe TRBD1 (6 bases). V was clipped by 4 bases and J by 7 bases, with 20 bases between them. There are 16 residues in the CDR3. CDR1 MNHNS and CDR2 SASEGT come from the germline V gene. CDR3 bases: TGTGCCAGCAGTGTGAGTAACAGGGACATCAGGAATGAGCAGTTCTTC. The encoded protein is CASSVSNRDIRNEQFF.

The V gene is TRBV13, the J gene TRBJ2-5, with D possibly matching TRBD2 (6 bases). Germline-derived CDR1 and CDR2 are PRHDT and FYEKMQ (reference sequence). The CDR3 is 14 residues long. Trimming took 3 bases from V and 5 from J, leaving 13 bases between them. This CDR3 reads CASSLGGSSETQYF. The CDR3 region has the DNA TGTGCCAGCAGCTTGGGGGGTTCGTCCGAGACCCAGTACTTC.

The chain is built from TRBV4-2 and TRBJ1-1; possibly TRBD1 for D (6 bases). This CDR3 comprises 15 residues. V was trimmed by 0 bases and J by 6 bases, leaving 14 bases between them. Germline lookup yields CDR1 LGHNA and CDR2 YNFKEQ. The CDR3 coding sequence is TGTGCCAGCAGCCAAGAACTACAGGGCGAGGCTGAAGCTTTCTTT. It is translated as CASSQELQGEAEAFF.

The chain carries TRBV18 and TRBJ2-7; 11 bases map to TRBD2. This CDR3 is built from 15 residues. From germline, CDR1 is KGHSH and CDR2 LQKENI. V shed 3 bases and J 2 bases; nucleotides not matched to a gene: 3. CDR3 amino acids: CASSPYSGGAYEQYF. CDR3 DNA: TGTGCCAGCTCACCTTATAGCGGGGGGGCCTACGAGCAGTACTTC.

This clone is a singleton in its sample. The rearrangement links TRBV19 to TRBJ1-5; D perhaps matches TRBD1 (6 bases). Per germline, CDR1 LNHDA and CDR2 SQIVND (reference sequence). The V end was cut by 6 bases, the J end by 3 bases, with 12 bases between. The CDR3 extends over 14 amino acids. CDR3 coding DNA: TGTGCCAGTAGAGTCAGGGACAACAATCAGCCCCAGCATTTT. Translation: CASRVRDNNQPQHF.

CDR3 protein: CASSPATGTYEQYF. CDR3 DNA sequence: TGTGCCAGCAGCCCAGCGACAGGAACCTACGAGCAGTACTTC. V is TRBV7-3 and J is TRBJ2-7; tentatively, D is TRBD1 (6 bases). Germline V gene lookup returns CDR1 SGHTA and CDR2 FQGTGA. The CDR3 has 14 residues. Between the trimmed V and J ends, which lost 5 bases and 2 bases, there was a span of 13 bases.

V usage is TRBV2 and J usage is TRBJ2-5; D call uncertain. CDR3 size: 12 residues. Trimming stripped 7 bases from V and 5 bases from J, with 11 bases between. The germline V gene has CDR1 SNHLY and CDR2 FYNNEI. CDR3 sequence reads: CASTGSAETQYF. The CDR3 DNA reads TGTGCCAGCACTGGCAGCGCCGAGACCCAGTACTTC.

The chain couples TRBV15 to TRBJ1-2; no reliable D call. CDR1 is LNHNV and CDR2 is YYDKDF in the germline V gene (reference sequence). V lost 0 bases and J lost 0, with 8 bases in between. This CDR3 has 15 residues. The CDR3 region has the DNA TGTGCCACCAGCAGAGATGAGGGTGCTAACTATGGCTACACCTTC. Protein product: CATSRDEGANYGYTF.

This clone appeared once. V gene TRBV5-1 combines with J gene TRBJ2-7, with D hard to call. Deletions cut 1 base from V and 2 bases from J, with 19 bases between. CDR1 and CDR2 (germline): SGHRS, YFSETQ. The CDR3 covers 17 residues. Here the CDR3 DNA reads TGCGCCAGCAGCTTGTACCCCGAGGCAGGTCTCACCTACGAGCAGTACTTC. It codes for CASSLYPEAGLTYEQYF.

Comment on this clone: Other DNA sequences in this specimen translate into the identical CDR3. The CDR3 loop reads CASSYREGSTEAFF. CDR3 nucleotides: TGTGCCAGCAGTTACCGGGAGGGAAGCACTGAAGCTTTCTTT. V and J are TRBV6-5 and TRBJ1-1; D gene uncertain. This CDR3 has 14 residues. The V end lost 2 bases, the J end lost 4 bases, and 11 bases lay between the germline ends. In germline, CDR1 is MNHEY, CDR2 SVGAGI.

The CDR3 DNA reads TGTGCCAGCAGTTTAGGGGTGGAGTCTGGCTACACCTTC. Its protein is CASSLGVESGYTF. The rearrangement links TRBV28 to TRBJ1-2; D gene ambiguous. The CDR3 loop spans 13 amino acids. Germline V CDR1 and CDR2: MDHEN, SYDVKM. V lost 2 bases to trimming and J lost 7 bases, with 11 bases between them.

The rearrangement uses TRBV19 and TRBJ1-1; maybe TRBD1 (6 bases). V was pared by 3 bases and J by 6 bases, with 14 bases between. The CDR3 totals 14 residues. In germline, CDR1 is LNHDA, CDR2 SQIVND (reference sequence). CDR3 DNA: TGTGCCAGTAGTATTCTGTCAGGGGACCCTGAAGCTTTCTTT. Residues: CASSILSGDPEAFF.

The V call is TRBV5-1, the J call TRBJ2-1; 13 bases line up with TRBD2. The length of the CDR3 is 18 residues. J was trimmed by 2 bases and V by 2 bases; bases with no gene match: 7. In germline, CDR1 is SGHRS, CDR2 YFSETQ. CDR3 bases: TGCGCCAGCAGCTTTGGACTAGCGGGAGTACATCCCTACAATGAGCAGTTCTTC. Translated, it gives CASSFGLAGVHPYNEQFF.

The CDR3: CASSQETPSGLMNTEAFF. DNA of the CDR3: TGCGCCAGCAGCCAAGAAACCCCGTCGGGACTGATGAACACTGAAGCTTTCTTT. This sequence joins TRBV4-1 and TRBJ1-1; maybe TRBD1 (5 bases). The germline V gene encodes CDR1 MGHRA and CDR2 YSYEKL. The CDR3 consists of 18 residues. Trimming left V 0 bases short and J 0 bases short, with 17 bases between.

The genes are TRBV6-1 and TRBJ2-7, with a tentative D call TRBD1 (8 bases). Germline-derived CDR1 and CDR2 are MNHNS and SASEGT. The CDR3 is made up of 14 amino acids. V lost 6 bases, J lost 4 bases, and 16 bases lay in between. CDR3 residues: CASSNGQGGYEQYF. CDR3 in DNA: TGTGCCAGCAGCAACGGACAGGGAGGGTACGAGCAGTACTTC.

The chain couples TRBV9 to TRBJ1-3; D may be TRBD1 (6 bases). The CDR3 length is 15 residues. Trimming took off 2 bases at V and 2 bases at J, with 11 bases between the two ends. Germline CDR1 SGDLS, CDR2 YYNGEE. The DNA for the CDR3 is TGTGCCAGCAGCGTGACAGGAGATACTGGAAACACCATATATTTT. Residues: CASSVTGDTGNTIYF.

As regards this clone: The sample carries other DNA sequences with the same CDR3. The chain combines TRBV4-3 with TRBJ1-2, with D maybe TRBD1 (5 bases). The CDR3 covers 14 residues. Germline V gene data show CDR1 as LGHNA and CDR2 as YSLEER. Trimming took 0 bases from V and 2 from J, leaving 7 bases between them. CDR3 loop: CASSQDRGNYGYTF. The CDR3 nucleotides are TGCGCCAGCAGCCAAGATCGGGGGAACTATGGCTACACCTTC.

This clone was counted a few times. The genes are TRBV6-6 and TRBJ2-7, with TRBD2 matching 7 bases. CDR3 length: 13 residues. Looked up from germline, CDR1 is MNHNY and CDR2 is SVGAGI (reference sequence). CDR3 residues: CAGGSDRPYEQYF. Written as DNA, the CDR3 is TGTGCAGGCGGGAGTGATCGCCCCTACGAGCAGTACTTC.

The chain couples TRBV28 to TRBJ2-7; 7 nucleotides line up with TRBD2. The CDR3 has 15 residues. Trimming at V came to 7 bases and at J to 4 bases, leaving 13 bases not matched to a gene. CDR1 and CDR2 from the germline V gene are MDHEN and SYDVKM. CDR3: CASTPWEGSSYEQYF. The CDR3 DNA reads TGTGCCAGCACCCCCTGGGAGGGGAGTTCTTACGAGCAGTACTTC.

V usage is TRBV28 and J usage is TRBJ2-5; D is uncertain. The CDR3 contains 14 residues. The V gene lost 3 bases and the J gene lost 2 bases, with 10 bases spanning the gap. Germline CDR1 is MDHEN and CDR2 is SYDVKM. For the CDR3, the DNA is TGTGCCAGCAGTTTCATGGCAGCACAAGAGACCCAGTACTTC. Its protein product is CASSFMAAQETQYF. Full variable domain (remainder filled in from reference TRBV28 and TRBJ2-5): DVKVTQSSRYLVKRTGEKVFLECVQDMDHENMFWYRQDPGLGLRLIYFSYDVKMKEKGDIPEGYSVSREKKERFSLILESASTNQTSMYLCASSFMAAQETQYFGPGTRLLVL.

The chain carries TRBV19 and TRBJ1-2; tentatively, D is TRBD1 (6 bases). V gave up 3 bases and J gave up 2 bases, with 13 bases separating them. The CDR3 contains 15 residues. CDR1 is LNHDA and CDR2 is SQIVND in the germline V gene (reference sequence). The CDR3 protein is CASSMVTGLNYGYTF. The CDR3 DNA sequence: TGTGCCAGTAGTATGGTCACAGGGTTAAACTATGGCTACACCTTC.

The rearrangement links TRBV7-6 to TRBJ1-1; TRBD1 matches at 8 bases. The J segment lost 5 bases and the V segment lost 5 bases, leaving 7 bases of the junction unmatched. The germline CDR1 and CDR2 sequences are SGHVS and FNYEAQ. The CDR3 is 14 amino acids. CDR3 DNA sequence: TGTGCCAGCAGCCCAGGGGGCAGGTGGACTGAAGCTTTCTTT. This gives the protein CASSPGGRWTEAFF.